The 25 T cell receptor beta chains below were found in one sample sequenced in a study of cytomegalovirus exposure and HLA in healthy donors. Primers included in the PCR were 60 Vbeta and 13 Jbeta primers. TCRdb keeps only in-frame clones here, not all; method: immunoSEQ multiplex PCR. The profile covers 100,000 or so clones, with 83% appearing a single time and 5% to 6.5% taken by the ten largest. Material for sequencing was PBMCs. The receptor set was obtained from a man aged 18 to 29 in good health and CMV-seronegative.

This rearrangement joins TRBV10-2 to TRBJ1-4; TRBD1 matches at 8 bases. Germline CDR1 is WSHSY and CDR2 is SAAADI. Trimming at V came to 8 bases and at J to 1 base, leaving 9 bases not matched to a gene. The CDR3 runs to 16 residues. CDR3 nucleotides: TGCGCCAGCGCCAGACAGGGGAGGGTAACTAATGAAAAACTGTTTTTT. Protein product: CASARQGRVTNEKLFF.

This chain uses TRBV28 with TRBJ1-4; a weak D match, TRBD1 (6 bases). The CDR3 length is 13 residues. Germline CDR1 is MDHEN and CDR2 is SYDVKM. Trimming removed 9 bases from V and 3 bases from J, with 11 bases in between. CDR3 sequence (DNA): TGTGCCAGTGGGGGCTTGGCTAATGAAAAACTGTTTTTT. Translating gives CASGGLANEKLFF.

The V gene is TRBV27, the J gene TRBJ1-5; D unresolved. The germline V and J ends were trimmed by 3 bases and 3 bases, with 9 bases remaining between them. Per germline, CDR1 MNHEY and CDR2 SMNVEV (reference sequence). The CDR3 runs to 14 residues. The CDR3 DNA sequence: TGTGCCAGCAGTTTGCACAGAAACAATCAGCCCCAGCATTTT. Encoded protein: CASSLHRNNQPQHF.

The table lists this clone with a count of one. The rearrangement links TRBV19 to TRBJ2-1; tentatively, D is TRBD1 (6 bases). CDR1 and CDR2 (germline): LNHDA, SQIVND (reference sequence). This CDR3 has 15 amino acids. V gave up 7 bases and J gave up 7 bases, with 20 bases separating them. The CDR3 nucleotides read TGTGCCAGTATGGAGGAGGCGACAGGTAGAAATGAGCAGTTCTTC. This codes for CASMEEATGRNEQFF.

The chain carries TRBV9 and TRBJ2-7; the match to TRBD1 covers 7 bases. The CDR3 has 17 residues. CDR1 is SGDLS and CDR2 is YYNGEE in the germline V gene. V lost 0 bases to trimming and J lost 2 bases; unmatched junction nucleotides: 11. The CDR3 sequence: CASSVGVTGYVTYEQYF. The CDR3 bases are TGTGCCAGCAGCGTAGGGGTGACAGGGTATGTAACCTACGAGCAGTACTTC.

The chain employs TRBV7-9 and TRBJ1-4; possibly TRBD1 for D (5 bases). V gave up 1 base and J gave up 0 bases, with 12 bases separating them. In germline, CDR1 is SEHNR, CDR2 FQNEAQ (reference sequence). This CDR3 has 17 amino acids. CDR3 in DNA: TGTGCCAGCAGCTTAGTACACGGGACTGCAACTAATGAAAAACTGTTTTTT. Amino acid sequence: CASSLVHGTATNEKLFF. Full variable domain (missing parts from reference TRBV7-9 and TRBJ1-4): DTGVSQNPRHKITKRGQNVTFRCDPISEHNRLYWYRQTLGQGPEFLTYFQNEAQLEKSRLLSDRFSAERPKGSFSTLEIQRTEQGDSAMYLCASSLVHGTATNEKLFFGSGTQLSVL.

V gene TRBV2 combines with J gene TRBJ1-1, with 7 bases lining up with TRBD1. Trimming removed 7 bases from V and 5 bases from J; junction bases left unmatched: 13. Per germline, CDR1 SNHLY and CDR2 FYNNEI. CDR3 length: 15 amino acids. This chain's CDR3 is CASIGQATPETEAFF. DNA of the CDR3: TGTGCCAGCATAGGACAGGCCACACCGGAAACTGAAGCTTTCTTT.

CDR3 amino acids: CASSLNLAGGPYEQYF. As DNA, the CDR3 is TGTGCCAGCAGTTTAAATCTAGCGGGAGGGCCCTACGAGCAGTACTTC. This rearrangement joins TRBV28 to TRBJ2-7; the match to TRBD2 covers 12 bases. The CDR3 sequence is 16 residues long. CDR1 and CDR2 (germline): MDHEN, SYDVKM. V gave up 2 bases and J gave up 2 bases; unmatched junction bases: 4.

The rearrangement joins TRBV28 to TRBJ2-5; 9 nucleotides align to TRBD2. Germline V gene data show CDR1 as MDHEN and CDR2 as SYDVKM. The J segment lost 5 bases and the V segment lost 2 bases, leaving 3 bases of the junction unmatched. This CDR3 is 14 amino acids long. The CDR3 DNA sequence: TGTGCCAGCAGTTTAGCGGGAGGGGAGGAGACCCAGTACTTC. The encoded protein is CASSLAGGEETQYF.

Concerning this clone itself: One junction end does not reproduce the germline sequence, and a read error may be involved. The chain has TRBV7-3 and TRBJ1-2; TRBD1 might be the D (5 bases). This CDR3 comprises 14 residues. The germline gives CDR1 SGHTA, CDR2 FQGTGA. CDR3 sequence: CASSPRRDGSQFSF. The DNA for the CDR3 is TGTGCCAGCAGCCCTAGGAGGGACGGCTCTCAGTTTAGCTTC.

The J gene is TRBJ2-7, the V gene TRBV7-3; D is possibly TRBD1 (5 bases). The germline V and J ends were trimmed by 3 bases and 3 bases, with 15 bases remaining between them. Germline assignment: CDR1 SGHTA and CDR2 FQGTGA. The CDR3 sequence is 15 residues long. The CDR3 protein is CASSLQGSGDYEQYF. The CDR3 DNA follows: TGTGCCAGCAGCTTGCAGGGTAGTGGGGACTACGAGCAGTACTTC.

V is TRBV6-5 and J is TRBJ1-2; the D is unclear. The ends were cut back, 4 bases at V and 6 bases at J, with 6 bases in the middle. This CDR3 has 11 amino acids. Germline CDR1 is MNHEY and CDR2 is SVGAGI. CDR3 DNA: TGTGCCAGCAGTTTGACTCATGGCTACACCTTC. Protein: CASSLTHGYTF.

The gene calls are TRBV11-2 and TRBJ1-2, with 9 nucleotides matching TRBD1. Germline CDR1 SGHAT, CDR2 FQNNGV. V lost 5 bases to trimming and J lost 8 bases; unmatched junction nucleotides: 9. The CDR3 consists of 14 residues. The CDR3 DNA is TGTGCCAGCAGCCCAATACAGGGGGCCCGGGGCTACACCTTC. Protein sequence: CASSPIQGARGYTF.

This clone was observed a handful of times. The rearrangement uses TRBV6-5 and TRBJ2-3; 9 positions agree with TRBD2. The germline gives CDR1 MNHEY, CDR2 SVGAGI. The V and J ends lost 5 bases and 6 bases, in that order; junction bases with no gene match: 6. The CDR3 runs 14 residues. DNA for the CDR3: TGTGCCAGCAGTGTTGGTAGCGGGAGTGATACGCAGTATTTT. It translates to CASSVGSGSDTQYF.

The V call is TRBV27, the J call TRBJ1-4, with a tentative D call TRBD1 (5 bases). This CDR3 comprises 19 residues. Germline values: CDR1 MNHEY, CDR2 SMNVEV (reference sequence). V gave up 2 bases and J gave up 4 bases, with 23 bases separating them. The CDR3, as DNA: TGTGCCAGCAGTTTAGGCGTTCTGGGGGGTCCCGGGGGTAATGAAAAACTGTTTTTT. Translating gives CASSLGVLGGPGGNEKLFF.

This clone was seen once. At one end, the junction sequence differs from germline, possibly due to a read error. The CDR3 loop is CASSLGPGTSGLNEQFF. CDR3 in DNA: TGTGCTAGCAGTTTGGGGCCCGGGACTAGTGGTCTAAATGAGCAGTTCTTC. The chain combines TRBV7-7 with TRBJ2-1, with TRBD2 matching 8 bases. Germline V gene sequence: CDR1 SSHAT, CDR2 FNYEAQ (reference sequence). The CDR3 is 17 amino acids.

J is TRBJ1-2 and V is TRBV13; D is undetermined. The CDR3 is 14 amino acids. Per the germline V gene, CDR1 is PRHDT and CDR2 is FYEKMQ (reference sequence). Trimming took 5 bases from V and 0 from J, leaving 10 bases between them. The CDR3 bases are TGTGCCAGCAGCCCGCCGGAGGCTAACTATGGCTACACCTTC. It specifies CASSPPEANYGYTF. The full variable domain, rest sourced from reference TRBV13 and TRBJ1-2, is AAGVIQSPRHLIKEKRETATLKCYPIPRHDTVYWYQQGPGQDPQFLISFYEKMQSDKGSIPDRFSAQQFSDYHSELNMSSLELGDSALYFCASSPPEANYGYTFGSGTRLTVV.

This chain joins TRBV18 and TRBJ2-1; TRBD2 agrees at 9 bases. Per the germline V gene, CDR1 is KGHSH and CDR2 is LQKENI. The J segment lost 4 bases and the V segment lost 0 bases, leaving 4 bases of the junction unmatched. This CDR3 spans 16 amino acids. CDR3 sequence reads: CASSPPGLAQYNEQFF. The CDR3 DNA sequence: TGTGCCAGCTCACCACCGGGACTAGCCCAATACAATGAGCAGTTCTTC.

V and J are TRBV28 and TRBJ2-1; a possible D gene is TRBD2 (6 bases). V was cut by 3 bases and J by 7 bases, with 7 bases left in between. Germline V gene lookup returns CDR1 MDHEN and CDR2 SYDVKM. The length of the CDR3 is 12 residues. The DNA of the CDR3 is TGTGCCAGCAGTTTCCGGGGGAATGAGCAGTTCTTC. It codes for CASSFRGNEQFF.

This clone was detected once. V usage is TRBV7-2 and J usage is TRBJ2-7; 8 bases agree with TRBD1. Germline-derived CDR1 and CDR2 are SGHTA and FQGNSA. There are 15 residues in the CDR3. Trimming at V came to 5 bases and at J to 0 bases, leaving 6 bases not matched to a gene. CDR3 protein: CASSPGGAGSYEQYF. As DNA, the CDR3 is TGTGCCAGCAGCCCAGGGGGCGCGGGCTCCTACGAGCAGTACTTC.

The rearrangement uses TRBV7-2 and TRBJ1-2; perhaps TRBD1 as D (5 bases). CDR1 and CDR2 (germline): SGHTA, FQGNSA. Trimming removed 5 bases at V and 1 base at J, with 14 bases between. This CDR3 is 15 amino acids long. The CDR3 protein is CASSLRQILNYGYTF. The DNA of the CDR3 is TGTGCCAGCAGCCTAAGACAGATTCTTAACTATGGCTACACCTTC. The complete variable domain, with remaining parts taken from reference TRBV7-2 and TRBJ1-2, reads GAGVSQSPSNKVTEKGKDVELRCDPISGHTALYWYRQSLGQGLEFLIYFQGNSAPDKSGLPSDRFSAERTGGSVSTLTIQRTQQEDSAVYLCASSLRQILNYGYTFGSGTRLTVV.

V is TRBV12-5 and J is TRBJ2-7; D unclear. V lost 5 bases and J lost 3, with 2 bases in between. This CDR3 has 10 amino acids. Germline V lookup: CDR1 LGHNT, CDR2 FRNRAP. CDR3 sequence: CASGLYEQYF. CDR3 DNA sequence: TGTGCTAGTGGTCTCTACGAGCAGTACTTC.

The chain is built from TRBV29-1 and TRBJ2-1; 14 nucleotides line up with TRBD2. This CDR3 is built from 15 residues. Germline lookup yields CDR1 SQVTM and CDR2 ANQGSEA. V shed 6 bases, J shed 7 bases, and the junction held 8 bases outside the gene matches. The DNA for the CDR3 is TGCAGCGTCCAACGACTAGCGGGAGGGTTGAATGAGCAGTTCTTC. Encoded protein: CSVQRLAGGLNEQFF.

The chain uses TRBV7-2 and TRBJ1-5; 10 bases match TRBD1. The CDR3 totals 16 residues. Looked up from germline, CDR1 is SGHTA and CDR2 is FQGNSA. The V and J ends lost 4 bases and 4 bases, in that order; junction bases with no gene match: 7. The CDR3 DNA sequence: TGTGCCAGCAGCTCCCGCGGACAGGGGGGGAATCAGCCCCAGCATTTT. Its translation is CASSSRGQGGNQPQHF.

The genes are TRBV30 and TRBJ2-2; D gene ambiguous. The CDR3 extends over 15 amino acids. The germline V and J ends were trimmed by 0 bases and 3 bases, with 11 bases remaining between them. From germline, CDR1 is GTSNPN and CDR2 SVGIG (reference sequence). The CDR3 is CAWSVGRRYTGELFF. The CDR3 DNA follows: TGTGCCTGGAGTGTGGGCAGACGTTACACCGGGGAGCTGTTTTTT.